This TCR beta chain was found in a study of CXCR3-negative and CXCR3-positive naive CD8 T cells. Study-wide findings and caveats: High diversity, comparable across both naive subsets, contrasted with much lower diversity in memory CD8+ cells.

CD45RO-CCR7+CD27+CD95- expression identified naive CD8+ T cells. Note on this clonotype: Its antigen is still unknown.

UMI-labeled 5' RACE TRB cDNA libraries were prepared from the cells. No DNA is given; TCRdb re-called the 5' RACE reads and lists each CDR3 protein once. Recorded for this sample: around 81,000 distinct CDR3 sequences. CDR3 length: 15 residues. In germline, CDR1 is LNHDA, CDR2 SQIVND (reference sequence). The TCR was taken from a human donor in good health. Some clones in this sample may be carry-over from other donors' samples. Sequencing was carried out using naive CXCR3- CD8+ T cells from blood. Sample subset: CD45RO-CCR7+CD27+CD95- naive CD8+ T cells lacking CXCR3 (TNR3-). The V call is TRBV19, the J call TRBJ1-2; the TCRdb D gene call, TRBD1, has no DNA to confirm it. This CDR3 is CASRSGVSVNYGYTF.